Below are 5 T cell receptor beta chains sequenced from a single sample in a study of T cell responses to AZD1222 COVID-19 vaccine. Clones were read by immunoSEQ multiplex PCR, and TCRdb kept only the in-frame ones, dropping some. This table holds some 120,000 clones, approximately 88% found once. The source was peripheral blood, collected on day 0 of AZD1222 vaccination. The origin of the receptors is an adult in good health.

This clone appeared once. CDR3 protein: CASSPEDHINYGYTF. CDR3 bases: TGTGCCAGCAGTCCCGAAGACCACATTAACTATGGCTACACCTTC. The rearrangement joins TRBV6-5 to TRBJ1-2, with D unclear. Germline V gene sequence: CDR1 MNHEY, CDR2 SVGAGI. This CDR3 region has 15 residues. Trimming shortened V by 5 bases and J by 1 base, and 14 bases separated the two germline ends.

The sample holds a few counts of this clone. CDR3 amino acids: CASSPGLAATYEQYF. The CDR3 DNA sequence: TGCGCCAGCAGCCCGGGACTAGCGGCAACTTACGAGCAGTACTTC. The rearrangement uses TRBV4-3 and TRBJ2-7; 11 bases agree with TRBD2. Looked up from germline, CDR1 is LGHNA and CDR2 is YSLEER. J gave up 4 bases and V 4 bases, and 6 bases lay outside the gene matches. This CDR3 spans 15 amino acids.

The chain combines TRBV7-8 with TRBJ1-5; TRBD1 is a possible D gene (5 bases). The ends were cut back, 2 bases at V and 0 bases at J, with 8 bases in the middle. Germline CDR1 reads SGHVS; CDR2 reads FQNEAQ. CDR3 length: 15 residues. In DNA form, the CDR3 reads TGTGCCAGCAGCTTAAGGGGCGATAGCAATCAGCCCCAGCATTTT. Its protein product is CASSLRGDSNQPQHF.

The chain employs TRBV15 and TRBJ1-2; 7 nucleotides agree with TRBD1. V lost 3 bases, J lost 10 bases, and 17 bases stayed unmatched. This CDR3 is built from 16 residues. Germline CDR1 reads LNHNV; CDR2 reads YYDKDF (reference sequence). The CDR3 DNA reads TGTGCCACCAGCAGCATCAGACAGGGAGGCTTTTTATCCTACACCTTC. Translating it yields CATSSIRQGGFLSYTF.

The rearrangement joins TRBV10-3 to TRBJ2-7; possible D gene TRBD2, 6 bases. Germline V gene lookup returns CDR1 ENHRY and CDR2 SYGVKD. The V end lost 3 bases, the J end lost 3 bases, and 18 bases lay between the germline ends. The CDR3 has 16 amino acids. CDR3 sequence reads: CAISEGRLAKFYEQYF. CDR3 in DNA: TGTGCCATCAGTGAAGGAAGGCTAGCGAAATTCTACGAGCAGTACTTC.